This T cell receptor beta chain was sequenced for a study of T cell changes during pregnancy in multiple sclerosis. Deletions cut 3 bases from V and 7 bases from J, with 13 bases between. The CDR3 has 15 residues. The germline CDR1 and CDR2 sequences are KGHSY and FQNENV. Assay used: immunoSEQ multiplex PCR; TCRdb lists only in-frame clones, some missing. This table holds roughly 80,000 clones, just over 90% found once. V gene TRBV16 combines with J gene TRBJ1-6, with D perhaps matching TRBD1 (5 bases). The source of this sequence is a female donor with multiple sclerosis, enrolled in a pregnancy study. The sequencing here drew on peripheral blood, taken in the second trimester of pregnancy. The CDR3 reads CASSHISGDNSPLHF. CDR3 nucleotides: TGTGCCAGCAGCCATATTAGCGGGGACAATTCACCCCTCCACTTT.